This T cell receptor (beta chain) stems from a study of blood T cell repertoires in COVID-19 (dated by TCRdb to the early 2020s). Turning to the overall study: The collaborator samples originated in the United States, Italy and Spain and spanned the acute and convalescent phases of COVID-19. The material from the prospective study consisted of cDNA or gDNA derived from T cells, B-cell-depleted T cells, or PBMCs. Deeply sampled blood TCRbeta repertoires from subjects exposed to, actively infected with, or recovered from COVID-19 were included in the dataset. A freely available public database, intended as a resource for researchers studying the immune response to SARS-CoV-2, is where the repertoires were released. Samples were obtained from the ongoing ImmuneRACE study (first 160 participants) and from 1,254 subjects provided by 6 global collaborators. Nearly every sample came with metadata listing a de-identified subject ID, COVID-19 status, age in years and sex. Where HLA class I and class II types were available, the types were taken from metadata supplied by the sample provider, not from assay-based typing. General conclusions and limits of the study: The amount of clinical and demographic metadata varied by source and participant and was provided uncurated.

In the prospective study, participants were roughly 18 to 90 years old, resided in 25 or so geographic areas of the United States, and were enrolled through a virtual design. In the prospective study, cohorts were assigned on the basis of participant-reported clinical history obtained from a screening survey and a study questionnaire. Exposed participants had been in contact with someone with a PCR-confirmed or clinician-diagnosed COVID-19 case within 2 weeks of study entry. In the prospective study, mobile phlebotomists collected whole blood, serum and a nasopharyngeal or oropharyngeal swab from each participant. Additional blood draws and questionnaires over an approximately 2-month period could optionally be provided by prospective study participants. Blood samples from the prospective study were shipped frozen or at room temperature prior to DNA extraction. TCRbeta CDR3 regions were amplified from genomic DNA using the immunoSEQ Assay, a bias-controlled multiplex PCR. The original pipeline was this. Nucleated cell counts per sample were estimated from amplification of reference gene primers within the assay. To quantify the absolute abundance of each unique TCRbeta CDR3 rearrangement, sequence reads were collapsed and filtered. For each sample, productive Simpson clonality was calculated by taking the square root of Simpson's diversity index across productive rearrangements. TCRdb holds this immuneACCESS table with in-frame rearrangements only. Some clones are missing; in checked studies, unresolved V genes explain under half, and the rest has no known cause. Clone size and V and J calls were adopted from that table, with D and trimming inferred from the DNA. The sample table records around 330,000 clones; 85% of these occur just once. The ten largest clones add up to approximately 1.9% of the sample.

Taken from cysteine to phenylalanine, the CDR3 has 18 residues. The DNA shown is the 54-base CDR3, in frame from base 1. Looking up the germline V gene yields CDR1 LGHNA and CDR2 YNFKEQ. Compared with germline, V lacks 3 bases and J lacks 7 bases; bases without a gene match: 15. For this clone: The target of this receptor is not known. No base-level quality is on record; no much larger clone is a single base apart.

This clonotype originated in a woman in her 30s who had been exposed to COVID-19. The rearrangement combines TRBV4-2 with TRBJ1-3; a stretch of 10 junction bases matches TRBD1. The sample taken for sequencing was PBMCs or T cells enriched from blood (not recorded which). The DNA is as follows: TGTGCCAGCAGCCAGGAGACCTTGGTGGGACAGGGGAGGAACACCATATATTTT. Its translation reads: CASSQETLVGQGRNTIYF.